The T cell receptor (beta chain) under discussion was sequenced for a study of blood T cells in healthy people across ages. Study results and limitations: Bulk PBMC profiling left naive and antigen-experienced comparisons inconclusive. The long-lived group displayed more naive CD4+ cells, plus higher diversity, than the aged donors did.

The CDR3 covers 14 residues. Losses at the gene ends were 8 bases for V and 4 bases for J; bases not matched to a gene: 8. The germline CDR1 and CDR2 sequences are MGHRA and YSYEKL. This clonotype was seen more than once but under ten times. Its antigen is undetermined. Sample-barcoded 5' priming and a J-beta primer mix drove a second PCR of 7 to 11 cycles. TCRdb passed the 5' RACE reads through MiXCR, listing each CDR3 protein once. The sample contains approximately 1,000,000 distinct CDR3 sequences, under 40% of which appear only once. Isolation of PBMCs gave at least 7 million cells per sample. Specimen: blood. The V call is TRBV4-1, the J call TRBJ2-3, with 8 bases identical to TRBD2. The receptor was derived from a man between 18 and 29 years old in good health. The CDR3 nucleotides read TGCGCCAGCGGTCCATCGGGGGGGGCAGATACGCAGTATTTT. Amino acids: CASGPSGGADTQYF.